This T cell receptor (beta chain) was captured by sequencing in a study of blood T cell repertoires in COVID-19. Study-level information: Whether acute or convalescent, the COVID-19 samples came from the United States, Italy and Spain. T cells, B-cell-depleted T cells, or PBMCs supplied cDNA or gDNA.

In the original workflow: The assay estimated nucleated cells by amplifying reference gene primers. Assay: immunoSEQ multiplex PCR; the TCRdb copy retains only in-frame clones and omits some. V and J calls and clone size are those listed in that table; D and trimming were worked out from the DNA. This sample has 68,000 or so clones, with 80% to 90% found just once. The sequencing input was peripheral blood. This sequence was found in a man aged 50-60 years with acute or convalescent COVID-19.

The DNA of the CDR3 is TGTGCCAGCAGTCCCGGGACAGGGGACTACAATGAGCAGTTCTTC. As protein: CASSPGTGDYNEQFF. V and J are TRBV6-2 or TRBV6-3 and TRBJ2-1, with TRBD1 matching over 10 bases. The CDR3 loop spans 15 amino acids. The junction had 4 bases not matched to a gene; V was cut back by 5 bases and J by 3 bases. The V gene's germline CDR1 is MNHEY and CDR2 SVGEGT.